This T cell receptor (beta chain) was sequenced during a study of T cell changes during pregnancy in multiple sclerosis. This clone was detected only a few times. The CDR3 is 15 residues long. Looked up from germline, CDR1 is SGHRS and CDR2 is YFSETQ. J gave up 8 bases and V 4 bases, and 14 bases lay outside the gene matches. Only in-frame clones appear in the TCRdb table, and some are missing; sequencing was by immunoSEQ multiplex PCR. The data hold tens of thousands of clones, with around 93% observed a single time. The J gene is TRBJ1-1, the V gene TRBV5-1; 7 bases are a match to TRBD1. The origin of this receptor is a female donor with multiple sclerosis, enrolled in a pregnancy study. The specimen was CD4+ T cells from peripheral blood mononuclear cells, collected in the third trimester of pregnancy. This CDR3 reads CASSPSDRPPEEAFF. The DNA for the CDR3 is TGCGCCAGCAGCCCTTCGGACAGGCCCCCCGAAGAAGCTTTCTTT.